Each of the 17 T cell receptor beta chains below was sequenced from the same sample in a study of radiotherapy plus CTLA-4 blockade in lung cancer. The assay was immunoSEQ multiplex PCR, and TCRdb's table has in-frame clones only and misses some. The data contain fewer than 100,000 clones, about 80% of them seen just once; the ten biggest clones take up approximately 0.8%. The sample was peripheral blood, taken from a patient treated with radiotherapy plus ipilimumab. Receptors originate from a human donor with non-small cell lung cancer who had stable disease on radiotherapy plus ipilimumab.

This clone was seen a few times. This rearrangement joins TRBV10-3 to TRBJ1-2; 10 bases agree with TRBD1. The germline gives CDR1 ENHRY, CDR2 SYGVKD. The CDR3 extends over 17 amino acids. V was pared by 3 bases and J by 2 bases, with 9 bases of the junction left unmatched. The CDR3 bases are TGTGCCATCAGTGATGTAGACCGGGGACAGGGGAACTATGGCTACACCTTC. Translated: CAISDVDRGQGNYGYTF.

V usage is TRBV12-5 and J usage is TRBJ2-1; 7 bases fit TRBD2. The CDR3 contains 14 residues. V was clipped by 8 bases and J by 8 bases; unmatched bases: 12. Per germline, CDR1 LGHNT and CDR2 FRNRAP. As DNA, the CDR3 is TGTGCTAGTAATCGCCTCGGAGGGAGGGATGAGCAGTTCTTC. This encodes CASNRLGGRDEQFF.

V usage is TRBV2 and J usage is TRBJ1-5; 8 nucleotides agree with TRBD1. The CDR3 sequence is 15 residues long. Germline V CDR1 and CDR2: SNHLY, FYNNEI. J gave up 2 bases and V 8 bases, and 8 bases lay outside the gene matches. CDR3 sequence (DNA): TGTGCCAGCGTGTTGGACAGGGTGCGCAATCAGCCCCAGCATTTT. Residues: CASVLDRVRNQPQHF.

The chain has TRBV6-5 and TRBJ1-2, with TRBD1 identical over 7 bases. The CDR3 is 13 amino acids. Germline loops: CDR1 MNHEY, CDR2 SVGAGI. V dropped 6 bases and J dropped 8; count of bases not matched to a gene: 9. DNA of the CDR3: TGTGCCAGCAGCCTTGACAGGGCGGGGGGCTACACCTTC. It specifies CASSLDRAGGYTF.

This chain uses TRBV7-9 with TRBJ1-1; perhaps TRBD1 as D (6 bases). V was trimmed by 3 bases and J by 1 base, leaving 12 bases between them. The CDR3 is made up of 15 amino acids. Germline CDR1 and CDR2: SEHNR and FQNEAQ (reference sequence). The CDR3 loop reads CASSLRQEPNTEAFF. CDR3 sequence (DNA): TGTGCCAGCAGCTTGAGACAGGAGCCGAACACTGAAGCTTTCTTT.

The chain has TRBV5-1 and TRBJ2-3, with D unclear. CDR1 is SGHRS, CDR2 YFSETQ, per germline. The CDR3 is made up of 14 amino acids. V was clipped by 0 bases and J by 2 bases, with 7 bases between them. The DNA of the CDR3 is TGCGCCAGCAGCTTGGAGTCCTTCACAGATACGCAGTATTTT. This translates into CASSLESFTDTQYF.

This chain connects TRBV30 to TRBJ1-1; D not resolved. The V gene's germline CDR1 is GTSNPN and CDR2 SVGIG (reference sequence). Trimming pared 2 bases from V and 5 bases from J, leaving 9 bases between. This CDR3 contains 12 residues. The CDR3 region has the DNA TGTGCCTGGAGTCCTCGGCAGACTGAAGCTTTCTTT. Protein product: CAWSPRQTEAFF.

The chain carries TRBV7-6 and TRBJ2-5; D uncertain. Germline V gene lookup returns CDR1 SGHVS and CDR2 FNYEAQ. V lost 8 bases and J 1 base, leaving 8 bases between the germline ends. The CDR3 extends over 12 amino acids. As DNA, the CDR3 is TGTGCCAGCGCTGGTGTCCAAGAGACCCAGTACTTC. Amino acid sequence: CASAGVQETQYF.

This chain connects TRBV10-3 to TRBJ1-5; 12 bases fit TRBD1. Germline V gene lookup returns CDR1 ENHRY and CDR2 SYGVKD. The V segment lost 2 bases and the J segment 1 base; nucleotides outside the gene matches: 3. The CDR3 contains 17 residues. The CDR3 sequence is CAISEAGTGGSNQPQHF. In DNA form, the CDR3 reads TGTGCCATCAGTGAGGCCGGGACAGGGGGCAGCAATCAGCCCCAGCATTTT.

The J gene is TRBJ2-7, the V gene TRBV5-1; D is undetermined. The ends were cut back, 3 bases at V and 5 bases at J, with 6 bases in the middle. The CDR3 spans 11 residues. Germline lookup yields CDR1 SGHRS and CDR2 YFSETQ. This CDR3 reads CASSWNDEQYF. CDR3 coding DNA: TGCGCCAGCAGCTGGAATGACGAGCAGTACTTC.

The chain recombines TRBV18 with TRBJ2-1, with D perhaps given as TRBD1 or TRBD2 (6 bases each). V was clipped by 2 bases and J by 9 bases, with 14 bases between them. This CDR3 is built from 14 residues. Germline CDR1 and CDR2: KGHSH and LQKENI. The CDR3 DNA is TGTGCCAGCTCACCAGCGTTAGGGGGAGGTGAGCAGTTCTTC. Amino acids: CASSPALGGGEQFF.

The J gene is TRBJ2-7, the V gene TRBV5-1, with TRBD1 as a possible D gene (5 bases). Looked up from germline, CDR1 is SGHRS and CDR2 is YFSETQ. This CDR3 region has 13 residues. The ends were cut back, 0 bases at V and 2 bases at J, with 6 bases in the middle. The CDR3 protein is CASSLAGTYEQYF. The CDR3 DNA sequence: TGCGCCAGCAGCTTGGCAGGGACCTACGAGCAGTACTTC.

The V call is TRBV6-6, the J call TRBJ2-1; 12 bases match TRBD1. This CDR3 has 15 amino acids. The J segment lost 10 bases and the V segment lost 4 bases, leaving 8 bases of the junction unmatched. Germline CDR1 is MNHNY and CDR2 is SVGAGI (reference sequence). The chain's CDR3 is CASSSSGQGAGEQFF. CDR3 nucleotide sequence: TGTGCCAGCAGTTCCTCGGGACAGGGGGCTGGCGAGCAGTTCTTC.

The chain couples TRBV7-3 to TRBJ2-1; D is unclear. The length of the CDR3 is 17 residues. Germline CDR1 SGHTA, CDR2 FQGTGA. V lost 1 base and J 0 bases, leaving 13 bases between the germline ends. CDR3 region: CASSLRARPSSYNEQFF. DNA for the CDR3: TGTGCCAGCAGCTTAAGGGCTCGGCCCAGCTCCTACAATGAGCAGTTCTTC.

The chain couples TRBV18 to TRBJ1-2; no firm D call. The germline gives CDR1 KGHSH, CDR2 LQKENI. The length of the CDR3 is 16 residues. V gave up 1 base and J gave up 6 bases, with 18 bases separating them. CDR3 sequence: CASSPLMAENSDGYTF. The DNA for the CDR3 is TGTGCCAGCTCACCACTAATGGCCGAGAACTCGGATGGCTACACCTTC. The full variable domain, in which reference TRBV18 and TRBJ1-2 provide the parts outside the CDR3, is NAGVMQNPRHLVRRRGQEARLRCSPMKGHSHVYWYRQLPEEGLKFMVYLQKENIIDESGMPKERFSAEFPKEGPSILRIQQVVRGDSAAYFCASSPLMAENSDGYTFGSGTRLTVV.

This chain connects TRBV5-6 to TRBJ2-2, with D maybe TRBD2 (6 bases). The CDR3 is 13 amino acids. Germline lookup yields CDR1 SGHDT and CDR2 YYEEEE. Trimming pared 5 bases from V and 5 bases from J, leaving 10 bases between. The CDR3, as DNA: TGTGCCAGCAGGGGGACTTTTACCGGGGAGCTGTTTTTT. Translating gives CASRGTFTGELFF.

The chain combines TRBV4-1 with TRBJ2-1, with D uncertain. V lost 0 bases, J lost 3 bases, and 12 bases lay in between. Per germline, CDR1 MGHRA and CDR2 YSYEKL. The CDR3 has 16 residues. CDR3 sequence: CASSQDSRSRYNEQFF. DNA for the CDR3: TGCGCCAGCAGCCAAGATAGTCGAAGCCGCTACAATGAGCAGTTCTTC.